The rows below give T cell receptor beta chains drawn from one sample of a study of blood T cell repertoires in COVID-19. Sequenced by immunoSEQ multiplex PCR; TCRdb stores in-frame clones only, minus some. The table includes a few hundred thousand clones, 65% to 90% detected once. Sequences were obtained from peripheral blood. The receptors derive from a human donor in a cohort sampled during active COVID-19. The CDR3 runs from the conserved cysteine through the conserved F or W. Fields, in order: CDR3 DNA, CDR3 protein, J gene, V gene, clone size, D gene. D genes are given only for firm matches. Size tells how often a clone was seen (once, few, many) or the class of an expanded clone, and some rows leave it out.

DNA: TGTGCCAGCAGCGACAGGGTTGACACTGAAGCTTTCTTT
CDR3: CASSDRVDTEAFF
J: TRBJ1-1
V: TRBV3-1/TRBV3-2
size: few
D: TRBD1

DNA: TGTGCCAGCAGTGACCCGCGGGGCTATAGCAATCAGCCCCAGCATTTT
CDR3: CASSDPRGYSNQPQHF
J: TRBJ1-5
V: TRBV6-1
size: once
D: -

DNA: TGTGCCTGGAGTGGAGGCAGGGGGGTTCAAAAACTGTTTTTT
CDR3: CAWSGGRGVQKLFF
J: TRBJ1-4
V: TRBV30
size: -
D: TRBD1

DNA: TGTGCCAGCAGCTTAGGTCCAGCCCGCCAGGTGTATTTT
CDR3: CASSLGPARQVYF
J: TRBJ2-3
V: TRBV11-3
size: -
D: -

DNA: TGCGCCAGCAGCCAAGTGCTCGGTAGCATTCAGTACTTC
CDR3: CASSQVLGSIQYF
J: TRBJ2-4
V: TRBV4-1
size: -
D: -

DNA: TGCGCCAGCAGCTTGGTGGCAGGCAAGAGAGAGACCCAGTACTTC
CDR3: CASSLVAGKRETQYF
J: TRBJ2-5
V: TRBV5-1
size: -
D: -

DNA: TGTGCCAGCAGTTTAATGGGCCGAAATGGCTACACCTTC
CDR3: CASSLMGRNGYTF
J: TRBJ1-2
V: TRBV28
size: few
D: -

DNA: TGTGCCAGCAATCCCGGGACAGGGTGGTATGGCTACACCTTC
CDR3: CASNPGTGWYGYTF
J: TRBJ1-2
V: TRBV27
size: -
D: TRBD1

DNA: TGCGCCAGCAGCTTGGCCGGAGCGCCTCGCCCCCCGTTCTTC
CDR3: CASSLAGAPRPPFF
J: TRBJ2-1
V: TRBV5-1
size: -
D: -

DNA: TGTGCCAGCGGCCAATCGGGACAGGGGGCCGATGATGGCTACACCTTC
CDR3: CASGQSGQGADDGYTF
J: TRBJ1-2
V: TRBV27
size: -
D: TRBD1

DNA: TGTGCCAGCAGCCCTCGGGGGGGCGTCAAAAACATTCAGTACTTC
CDR3: CASSPRGGVKNIQYF
J: TRBJ2-4
V: TRBV5-4
size: once
D: TRBD2

DNA: TGCGCCAGCAGCCAGGTACGGGGGGGACCACCGTACAATGAGCAGTTCTTC
CDR3: CASSQVRGGPPYNEQFF
J: TRBJ2-1
V: TRBV4-1
size: -
D: TRBD2

DNA: TGTGCCAGCCAGGACTATGGCTACACCTTC
CDR3: CASQDYGYTF
J: TRBJ1-2
V: TRBV28
size: -
D: -

DNA: TGTGCCAGCAGCCAAGGAGGGACTAATGAAAAACTGTTTTTT
CDR3: CASSQGGTNEKLFF
J: TRBJ1-4
V: TRBV3-1/TRBV3-2
size: -
D: -

DNA: TGCGCCAGCAGCTTCTCGTTAGCGGGAGCGACGAATGAGCAGTTCTTC
CDR3: CASSFSLAGATNEQFF
J: TRBJ2-1
V: TRBV5-1
size: -
D: TRBD2

DNA: TGTGCCACCAGCAGAGACGGACAGGGGACGGGAAACTATGGCTACACCTTC
CDR3: CATSRDGQGTGNYGYTF
J: TRBJ1-2
V: TRBV15
size: -
D: TRBD1

DNA: TGTGCCACCAGTGATTCACACCCCCAAGAGACCCAGTACTTC
CDR3: CATSDSHPQETQYF
J: TRBJ2-5
V: TRBV24-1
size: -
D: -

DNA: TGTGCCAGCAGCTTAGTCCTGGGCGCCACTGAAGCTTTCTTT
CDR3: CASSLVLGATEAFF
J: TRBJ1-1
V: TRBV7-8
size: -
D: -

DNA: TGTGCCAGCAGCGCCGGTTATCGCGGGCCCTACAATGAGCAGTTCTTC
CDR3: CASSAGYRGPYNEQFF
J: TRBJ2-1
V: TRBV27
size: -
D: -

DNA: TGTGCCAGCAGTCGAACACAAGCCTACGAGCAGTACTTC
CDR3: CASSRTQAYEQYF
J: TRBJ2-7
V: TRBV12-3/TRBV12-4
size: -
D: -

DNA: TGTGCCAGCAGCAGACAGGGCTGGGAGACCCAGTACTTC
CDR3: CASSRQGWETQYF
J: TRBJ2-5
V: TRBV7-8
size: -
D: TRBD1

DNA: TGCGCCAGCAGCCCAACTAGCGGCAGCTACGAGCAGTACTTC
CDR3: CASSPTSGSYEQYF
J: TRBJ2-7
V: TRBV5-1
size: few
D: TRBD2

DNA: TGTGCCAGCAGTCCCTCCGCGGGGACCCTATGGCAGTACTTC
CDR3: CASSPSAGTLWQYF
J: TRBJ2-7
V: TRBV28
size: -
D: -

DNA: TGTGCCTGGAGCGTCCTAGCGGGTTCAGATACGCAGTATTTT
CDR3: CAWSVLAGSDTQYF
J: TRBJ2-3
V: TRBV30
size: -
D: TRBD2

DNA: TGTGCCAGCAGTGAATCCCGCGACGGGGAGCTGTTTTTT
CDR3: CASSESRDGELFF
J: TRBJ2-2
V: TRBV2
size: many
D: -

DNA: TGCAGTGCTAGAGTTCACTACGAGCAGTACTTC
CDR3: CSARVHYEQYF
J: TRBJ2-7
V: TRBV20-1
size: -
D: -

DNA: TGTGCCACCAGTGATCTTACACAGTGGGATACGCAGTATTTT
CDR3: CATSDLTQWDTQYF
J: TRBJ2-3
V: TRBV24-1
size: -
D: -

DNA: TGTGCCAGCAGCTCCCAGAGGACTAGAGGAGGCTACGAGCAGTACTTC
CDR3: CASSSQRTRGGYEQYF
J: TRBJ2-7
V: TRBV7-8
size: -
D: TRBD2

DNA: TGTGCCAGCAGCCCCGACAGGGGAAGCACCGGGGAGCTGTTTTTT
CDR3: CASSPDRGSTGELFF
J: TRBJ2-2
V: TRBV11-2
size: -
D: TRBD1